Listed below are T cell receptor beta chains from one sample, sequenced in a study of post-analysis software for immune sequencing data. TCRdb re-analysed the PCR reads in MiXCR, keeping a single row per CDR3 protein. The profile shows about 200,000 distinct CDR3 sequences, over 25% of them singletons. Sequenced material: blood. Every receptor here comes from a girl under 18 with multiple sclerosis. CDR3s include the opening cysteine and the closing phenylalanine or tryptophan. Each record gives: D gene, J gene, V gene, clone size, CDR3 length, CDR3 protein, CDR3 DNA. D genes are given only for firm matches. Size values are once, few and many counts, or a class for expanded clones, and some rows have none.

>-|TRBJ2-3|TRBV7-2|medium-sized|14
CASRMTSLTDTQYF
TGTGCCAGCAGGATGACTAGTCTAACAGATACGCAGTATTTT
>-|TRBJ1-2|TRBV7-9|-|15
CASSFDSPGAGGYTF
TGTGCCAGCAGCTTCGATTCTCCAGGGGCGGGTGGCTACACCTTC
>TRBD2|TRBJ2-2|TRBV20-1|-|12
CSLWGGPGELFF
TGCAGCCTCTGGGGAGGGCCCGGGGAGCTGTTTTTT
>TRBD1|TRBJ1-2|TRBV15|-|16
CATRPTGRGSNYGYTF
TGTGCCACCAGGCCGACAGGGCGGGGCTCTAACTATGGCTACACCTTC
>TRBD2|TRBJ2-7|TRBV27|-|17
CASSLGRTSGSLDEQYF
TGTGCCAGCAGTTTAGGAAGGACTAGCGGGAGTTTAGACGAGCAGTACTTC
>TRBD1|TRBJ1-6|TRBV20-1|few|16
CSALKRTGANNSPLHF
TGCAGTGCTCTTAAAAGGACAGGGGCAAATAATTCACCCCTCCACTTT
>-|TRBJ2-7|TRBV5-1|many|18
CASSLRPPTGRRRYEQYF
TGCGCCAGCAGCTTGCGTCCACCTACAGGGAGACGGCGCTACGAGCAGTACTTC
>TRBD2|TRBJ2-7|TRBV7-8|-|15
CASSPLTSGVYEQYF
TGTGCCAGCAGCCCCCTGACTAGCGGAGTCTACGAGCAGTACTTC
>-|TRBJ2-4|TRBV13|-|12
CTSSLGENIQYF
TGTACCAGCAGCTTAGGGGAAAACATCCAGTACTTC
>-|TRBJ1-2|TRBV29-1|-|12
CSGEASGPGYTF
TGCAGCGGTGAAGCCTCAGGGCCTGGCTACACCTTC
>TRBD2|TRBJ2-4|TRBV20-1|-|18
CSARGFHSGGPDSYGQYF
TGCAGTGCTAGAGGCTTTCATTCGGGAGGTCCCGACTCCTACGGGCAGTACTTC